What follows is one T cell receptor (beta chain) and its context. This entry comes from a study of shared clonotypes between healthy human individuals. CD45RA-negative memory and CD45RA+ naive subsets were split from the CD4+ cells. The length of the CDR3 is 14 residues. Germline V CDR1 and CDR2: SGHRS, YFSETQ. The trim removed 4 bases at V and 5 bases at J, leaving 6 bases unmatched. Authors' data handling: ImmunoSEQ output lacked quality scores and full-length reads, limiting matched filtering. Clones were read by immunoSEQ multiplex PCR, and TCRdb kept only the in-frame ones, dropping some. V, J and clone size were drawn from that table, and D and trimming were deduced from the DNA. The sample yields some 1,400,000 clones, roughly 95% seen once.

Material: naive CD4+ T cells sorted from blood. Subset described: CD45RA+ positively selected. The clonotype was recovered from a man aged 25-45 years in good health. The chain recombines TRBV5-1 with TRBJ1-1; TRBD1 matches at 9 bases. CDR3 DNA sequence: TGCGCCAGCAGCCTGACAGGGGGTCAGACTGAAGCTTTCTTT. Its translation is CASSLTGGQTEAFF. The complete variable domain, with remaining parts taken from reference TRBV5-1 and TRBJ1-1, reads KAGVTQTPRYLIKTRGQQVTLSCSPISGHRSVSWYQQTPGQGLQFLFEYFSETQRNKGNFPGRFSGRQFSNSRSEMNVSTLELGDSALYLCASSLTGGQTEAFFGQGTRLTVV.